The next 22 T cell receptor beta chains were all read from a single sample in a study of T cell responses to AZD1222 COVID-19 vaccine. The protocol was immunoSEQ multiplex PCR, while the TCRdb copy is restricted to in-frame clones and leaves out a portion. The sample shows about 90,000 clones, roughly 85% of them seen only once. The sequencing here drew on peripheral blood, taken 28 days after the second AZD1222 dose. These receptors originate from an adult who received the AZD1222 COVID-19 vaccine.

CDR3 sequence: CASSLLGTSTDTQYF. The CDR3 nucleotides read TGTGCCAGCAGCTTGTTGGGGACTAGCACAGATACGCAGTATTTT. The chain uses TRBV5-6 and TRBJ2-3; TRBD2 might be the D (6 bases). Deletions cut 1 base from V and 0 bases from J, with 9 bases between. Germline V gene data show CDR1 as SGHDT and CDR2 as YYEEEE. The CDR3 sequence is 15 residues long.

This chain links TRBV2 with TRBJ1-1; no reliable D call. Germline values: CDR1 SNHLY, CDR2 FYNNEI. This CDR3 has 13 residues. V was cut by 6 bases and J by 4 bases, with 12 bases left in between. The CDR3 bases are TGTGCCAGCAGAGAGGAGGCAGCCACTGAAGCTTTCTTT. Protein product: CASREEAATEAFF.

The chain couples TRBV6-2 or TRBV6-3 to TRBJ2-2; D might be TRBD2 (6 bases). This CDR3 is 18 amino acids long. Germline-derived CDR1 and CDR2 are MNHEY and SVGEGT. V lost 6 bases to trimming and J lost 5 bases, with 25 bases between them. The CDR3 loop reads CASSGGRERTPRTGELFF. Written as DNA, the CDR3 is TGTGCCAGCAGCGGAGGACGGGAGAGGACCCCTAGGACCGGGGAGCTGTTTTTT.

This chain uses TRBV5-6 with TRBJ1-5, with 7 bases fitting TRBD1. Germline loops: CDR1 SGHDT, CDR2 YYEEEE. CDR3 length: 15 residues. After removal of 4 bases from V and 2 bases from J, the junction contained 6 bases not matched to a gene. In DNA form, the CDR3 reads TGTGCCAGCAGCCGACAGGGTATGGGCAATCAGCCCCAGCATTTT. This translates into CASSRQGMGNQPQHF.

This clone was seen once. The J gene is TRBJ2-2, the V gene TRBV2, with 7 nucleotides matching TRBD2. Trimming cost V 2 bases and J 4 bases; bases outside gene matches: 4. The germline V gene encodes CDR1 SNHLY and CDR2 FYNNEI. CDR3 length equals 15 residues. CDR3 region: CASSELAAGTGELFF. CDR3 nucleotides: TGTGCCAGCAGTGAACTAGCGGCGGGCACCGGGGAGCTGTTTTTT. Using reference TRBV2 and TRBJ2-2 for the parts outside the CDR3, the full variable domain is EPEVTQTPSHQVTQMGQEVILRCVPISNHLYFYWYRQILGQKVEFLVSFYNNEISEKSEIFDDQFSVERPDGSNFTLKIRSTKLEDSAMYFCASSELAAGTGELFFGEGSRLTVL.

The chain uses TRBV19 and TRBJ1-5; D ambiguous. Germline V gene lookup returns CDR1 LNHDA and CDR2 SQIVND (reference sequence). The CDR3 totals 15 residues. V lost 4 bases and J lost 1, with 11 bases in between. CDR3 in DNA: TGTGCCAGTAGTACGTCTGGACGGAGCAATCAGCCCCAGCATTTT. It specifies CASSTSGRSNQPQHF.

The chain joins TRBV19 to TRBJ1-4; the D gene is possibly TRBD1 (5 bases). Trimming stripped 3 bases from V and 4 bases from J, with 15 bases between. This CDR3 spans 16 amino acids. Germline V gene lookup returns CDR1 LNHDA and CDR2 SQIVND (reference sequence). The CDR3 loop is CASSMLDRFLNEKLFF. The CDR3 bases are TGTGCCAGTAGTATGCTCGACAGATTCCTTAATGAAAAACTGTTTTTT.

The chain recombines TRBV27 with TRBJ2-7, with no clear D. CDR1 and CDR2 from the germline V gene are MNHEY and SMNVEV (reference sequence). The CDR3 spans 16 residues. Trimming took 0 bases from V and 6 from J, leaving 18 bases between them. CDR3 sequence reads: CASSLSAGKRNSEQYF. Written as DNA, the CDR3 is TGTGCCAGCAGTTTATCGGCAGGCAAGAGGAACTCCGAGCAGTACTTC.

CDR3 sequence: CAWRRGRSNSGNTIYF. CDR3 in DNA: TGTGCCTGGAGAAGAGGCAGGTCCAACTCTGGAAACACCATATATTTT. The chain has TRBV30 and TRBJ1-3; D gene uncertain. Looked up from germline, CDR1 is GTSNPN and CDR2 is SVGIG (reference sequence). V gave up 3 bases and J gave up 0 bases, with 15 bases separating them. This CDR3 has 16 amino acids.

This clone was seen just once. The chain combines TRBV7-2 with TRBJ2-1, with D hard to call. CDR1 and CDR2 from the germline V gene are SGHTA and FQGNSA. The length of the CDR3 is 15 residues. V was trimmed by 4 bases and J by 4 bases, leaving 14 bases between them. CDR3 loop: CASSSRWEEYNEQFF. For the CDR3, the DNA is TGTGCCAGCAGCTCGCGGTGGGAAGAATACAATGAGCAGTTCTTC.

This clone has only a few counts. The CDR3 nucleotides are TGTGCCAGCAGCGAGGGTAGTAACACTGAAGCTTTCTTT. Translating it yields CASSEGSNTEAFF. The rearrangement links TRBV5-5 to TRBJ1-1; D gene unclear. This CDR3 spans 13 amino acids. CDR1 is SGHKS and CDR2 is YYEKEE in the germline V gene (reference sequence). The ends were cut back, 4 bases at V and 2 bases at J, with 9 bases in the middle.

This chain joins TRBV19 and TRBJ1-1; D is possibly TRBD1 (5 bases). The CDR3 runs to 16 residues. Looked up from germline, CDR1 is LNHDA and CDR2 is SQIVND (reference sequence). V was pared by 6 bases and J by 2 bases, with 19 bases between. CDR3 sequence reads: CASSTPGTQLNTEAFF. In DNA form, the CDR3 reads TGTGCCAGTAGCACCCCAGGGACTCAACTTAACACTGAAGCTTTCTTT.

The chain links TRBV5-1 to TRBJ1-1, with D unresolved. V lost 4 bases to trimming and J lost 3 bases, with 10 bases between them. In germline, CDR1 is SGHRS, CDR2 YFSETQ. The CDR3 is 13 residues long. CDR3 in amino acids: CASSPAPDTEAFF. For the CDR3, the DNA is TGCGCCAGCAGCCCAGCCCCGGACACTGAAGCTTTCTTT.

The rearrangement uses TRBV18 and TRBJ1-1; TRBD1 might be the D (5 bases). The CDR3 covers 14 residues. Germline lookup yields CDR1 KGHSH and CDR2 LQKENI. Between the trimmed V and J ends, which lost 2 bases and 6 bases, there was a span of 13 bases. The CDR3 reads CASSPYQGSAEAFF. CDR3 nucleotide sequence: TGTGCCAGCTCACCATATCAGGGATCGGCTGAAGCTTTCTTT.

J is TRBJ2-1 and V is TRBV11-2; 7 bases fit TRBD2. Unmatched junction bases numbered 6, after V lost 3 bases and J lost 13 bases. This CDR3 is built from 12 residues. CDR1 is SGHAT and CDR2 is FQNNGV in the germline V gene. The CDR3 sequence is CASSLSSGAQFF. The CDR3 nucleotides read TGTGCCAGCAGCTTGAGCAGCGGGGCCCAGTTCTTC. The entire variable domain, with the rest obtained from reference TRBV11-2 and TRBJ2-1, is as follows: EAGVAQSPRYKIIEKRQSVAFWCNPISGHATLYWYQQILGQGPKLLIQFQNNGVVDDSQLPKDRFSAERLKGVDSTLKIQPAKLEDSAVYLCASSLSSGAQFFGPGTRLTVL.

The V and J genes are TRBV7-2 and TRBJ2-1, with 8 bases matching TRBD2. V shed 5 bases, J shed 8 bases, and the junction held 8 bases outside the gene matches. Germline CDR1 is SGHTA and CDR2 is FQGNSA. This CDR3 has 14 amino acids. The CDR3 DNA reads as TGTGCCAGCAGCCCCGGGACTAGGGGTGATGAGCAGTTCTTC. Translating it yields CASSPGTRGDEQFF.

The gene calls are TRBV19 and TRBJ2-4; 10 bases match TRBD1. With V trimmed by 4 bases and J by 6 bases, 0 bases remained unmatched. The CDR3 totals 13 residues. Germline V gene data show CDR1 as LNHDA and CDR2 as SQIVND (reference sequence). DNA for the CDR3: TGTGCCAGTAGTAGGGACAGGGGAAACATTCAGTACTTC. It translates to CASSRDRGNIQYF. Complete variable domain (other parts from reference TRBV19 and TRBJ2-4): DGGITQSPKYLFRKEGQNVTLSCEQNLNHDAMYWYRQDPGQGLRLIYYSQIVNDFQKGDIAEGYSVSREKKESFPLTVTSAQKNPTAFYLCASSRDRGNIQYFGAGTRLSVL.

The chain recombines TRBV7-8 with TRBJ2-4; TRBD1 matches at 7 bases. V was pared by 5 bases and J by 1 base, with 5 bases of the junction left unmatched. CDR1 SGHVS and CDR2 FQNEAQ come from the germline V gene. This CDR3 has 15 residues. The CDR3 DNA reads as TGTGCCAGCAGCCCCATGACAGGGGCCAAAAACATTCAGTACTTC. It yields the protein CASSPMTGAKNIQYF.

The chain carries TRBV24-1 and TRBJ1-1; possibly TRBD1 for D (6 bases). This CDR3 comprises 14 residues. CDR1 and CDR2 (germline): KGHDR, SFDVKD. The V and J ends lost 7 bases and 1 base respectively, with 12 bases between them. DNA of the CDR3: TGTGCCACCAGCCCCCGGGGGGCGAACACTGAAGCTTTCTTT. Translation: CATSPRGANTEAFF.

The chain has TRBV11-2 and TRBJ2-7; no clear D. CDR1 and CDR2 (germline): SGHAT, FQNNGV. The CDR3 length is 15 residues. V lost 0 bases and J 2 bases, leaving 11 bases between the germline ends. CDR3 loop: CASSLDLGGTYEQYF. The CDR3 DNA is TGTGCCAGCAGCTTAGATTTGGGCGGAACCTACGAGCAGTACTTC.

The chain couples TRBV6-8 to TRBJ1-2; 8 bases line up with TRBD1. V lost 3 bases, J lost 5 bases, and 14 bases stayed unmatched. CDR1 and CDR2 from the germline V gene are MNHGY and SAAAGT. CDR3 length equals 17 residues. The DNA of the CDR3 is TGTGCCAGCAGTTATCGTATACAGGACAGGGCGGCTTATGGCTACACCTTC. Translating it yields CASSYRIQDRAAYGYTF.

The chain employs TRBV2 and TRBJ2-1, with 8 positions matching TRBD2. V gave up 10 bases and J gave up 4 bases; unmatched junction bases: 6. The CDR3 is 13 amino acids. Germline V gene sequence: CDR1 SNHLY, CDR2 FYNNEI. CDR3 nucleotides: TGTGCCATACGGGAGGGCTCTTACAATGAGCAGTTCTTC. Its translation: CAIREGSYNEQFF.